The following is a T cell receptor (beta chain) sequence with its context. The data derive from a study of cytomegalovirus exposure and HLA in healthy donors. Looked up from germline, CDR1 is SQVTM and CDR2 is ANQGSEA. V gave up 4 bases and J gave up 2 bases, with 24 bases separating them. CDR3 length: 19 residues. It was with 60 Vbeta and 13 Jbeta primers that the PCR ran. The assay was immunoSEQ multiplex PCR, and TCRdb's table has in-frame clones only and misses some. The profile shows about 140,000 clones, more than 60% of them singletons. This clonotype was sampled from a woman between 50 and 59 years old in good health and CMV-seropositive. V and J are TRBV29-1 and TRBJ2-6; tentatively, D is TRBD1 (6 bases). Sample: PBMCs. The CDR3 protein is CSVVLGQLNLVTGANVLTF. CDR3 nucleotide sequence: TGCAGCGTTGTGTTGGGACAACTCAACCTGGTTACTGGGGCCAACGTCCTGACTTTC. Filled out from reference TRBV29-1 and TRBJ2-6, the complete variable domain reads SAVISQKPSRDICQRGTSLTIQCQVDSQVTMMFWYRQQPGQSLTLIATANQGSEATYESGFVIDKFPISRPNLTFSTLTVSNMSPEDSSIYLCSVVLGQLNLVTGANVLTFGAGSRLTVL.